A single sample gave rise to the 8 T cell receptor beta chains below, sequenced in a study of T-cell reconstitution after alpha-beta-depleted transplantation in children. Study-wide results and caveats: Newly produced T cells mostly accounted for T-cell counts and diversity one year post-transplant.

As it was prepared, the TCRbeta library received unique molecular identifiers. TCRdb re-derived calls from the PCR reads in MiXCR, one entry per CDR3 protein. The sample has approximately 300,000 distinct CDR3 sequences; approximately 7.3% are singletons. Their antigens remain unidentified. The specimen comprised peripheral blood, sampled 360 days after TCRalphabeta/CD19-depleted stem cell transplant. The receptor source for this set is a female patient between 2 and 15 years old who had a stem cell transplant for Fanconi anemia, so the T cells may come from the graft donor.

The chain links TRBV6-6 to TRBJ1-1; unclear D gene. Looked up from germline, CDR1 is MNHNY and CDR2 is SVGAGI (reference sequence). V lost 5 bases, J lost 6 bases, and 10 bases lay in between. The CDR3 extends over 12 amino acids. Here the CDR3 reads CASSLLVSEAFF. CDR3 DNA sequence: TGTGCCAGCAGTCTTTTGGTTTCTGAAGCTTTCTTT.

This clonotype was seen ten or more times. This sequence joins TRBV7-2 and TRBJ1-2, with TRBD1 as a possible D gene (5 bases). The V gene's germline CDR1 is SGHTA and CDR2 FQGNSA. The V end lost 4 bases, the J end lost 4 bases, and 13 bases lay between the germline ends. This CDR3 is 14 amino acids long. Here the CDR3 DNA reads TGTGCCAGCAGCTATAACGCCAGGGCCTATGGCTACACCTTC. Translating it yields CASSYNARAYGYTF.

This clonotype occurred a few times. The V and J genes are TRBV20-1 and TRBJ1-2; D is perhaps TRBD1 (5 bases). This CDR3 is 11 amino acids long. CDR1 DFQATT and CDR2 SNEGSKA come from the germline V gene (reference sequence). The V end lost 6 bases, the J end lost 2 bases, and 7 bases lay between the germline ends. In nucleotides, the CDR3 is TGCAGTGCGGCAGGGAACTATGGCTACACCTTC. The encoded protein is CSAAGNYGYTF.

At least ten counts were recorded for this clonotype. This rearrangement joins TRBV20-1 to TRBJ2-1, with 10 nucleotides matching TRBD2. CDR1 and CDR2 (germline): DFQATT, SNEGSKA (reference sequence). The CDR3 consists of 12 residues. Germline trimming cut 2 bases from V and 9 bases from J; bases unmatched to any gene: 1. CDR3 protein: CSARLAGVEQFF. In DNA, the CDR3 is TGCAGTGCTAGACTAGCGGGAGTTGAGCAGTTCTTC.

This clonotype was picked up many times. V is TRBV7-8 and J is TRBJ1-3, with D uncertain. Looked up from germline, CDR1 is SGHVS and CDR2 is FQNEAQ. The CDR3 is 13 residues long. The V end lost 3 bases, the J end lost 4 bases, and 7 bases lay between the germline ends. The CDR3 sequence is CASSFSTGNTIYF. The CDR3 nucleotides are TGTGCCAGCAGCTTTTCAACCGGAAACACCATATATTTT.

This clonotype has at least ten counts. The chain uses TRBV5-1 and TRBJ2-6; D is ambiguous. In germline, CDR1 is SGHRS, CDR2 YFSETQ. The ends were cut back, 1 base at V and 0 bases at J, with 8 bases in the middle. There are 16 residues in the CDR3. The CDR3 is CASSLHQVSGANVLTF. CDR3 DNA sequence: TGCGCCAGCAGCTTGCATCAGGTCTCTGGGGCCAACGTCCTGACTTTC.

This clonotype has more than one count but fewer than ten. The chain carries TRBV2 and TRBJ1-5; 10 bases align to TRBD1. CDR3 size: 18 residues. CDR1 and CDR2 (germline): SNHLY, FYNNEI. Trimming cost V 6 bases and J 2 bases; bases outside gene matches: 13. The CDR3 spells CASREFISGTGGNQPQHF. The CDR3 DNA follows: TGTGCCAGCAGAGAATTTATTTCCGGGACAGGGGGCAATCAGCCCCAGCATTTT.

This clonotype was recorded at least ten times. V gene TRBV5-1 combines with J gene TRBJ2-5, with 7 bases fitting TRBD2. The V segment lost 3 bases and the J segment 4 bases; nucleotides outside the gene matches: 9. The germline V gene encodes CDR1 SGHRS and CDR2 YFSETQ. The CDR3 sequence is 15 residues long. As DNA, the CDR3 is TGCGCCAGCAGCTATCGAAGCGGGGCCGGAGAGACCCAGTACTTC. Protein sequence: CASSYRSGAGETQYF.